The 31 T cell receptor beta chains reported below all come from one sample, sequenced in a study of beta chain features in type 1 diabetes. Study-level points and caveats: Within each of all four CD4+ subsets, Type 1 diabetes patients had TCRB CDR3s that were moderately but significantly shorter.

Every isolated RNA sample was fully reverse transcribed, so sequencing captured expressed TCRB transcripts. TCRdb's copy holds only in-frame clones and misses some; the assay was immunoSEQ multiplex PCR. The sample lists 350,000 to 450,000 clones, approximately 12% seen once, with about 0.01% in the top ten. No antigen is known for these receptors. The material sequenced was naive CD4+ T cells from blood. All receptors derive from a woman aged 18-35 years with type 1 diabetes.

The chain recombines TRBV28 with TRBJ2-3, with D possibly matching TRBD2 (7 bases). The V and J ends lost 6 bases and 4 bases respectively, with 17 bases between them. Germline CDR1 MDHEN, CDR2 SYDVKM. There are 15 residues in the CDR3. In nucleotides, the CDR3 is TGTGCCAGCAGAATCGGGGGGCCGGCCGCAGATACGCAGTATTTT. Protein: CASRIGGPAADTQYF.

This clone came up a few times. The chain has TRBV10-3 and TRBJ2-6; D may be TRBD2 (6 bases). CDR3 size: 15 residues. With 5 bases removed from V and 2 bases from J, the gap between germline ends came to 10 bases. The germline CDR1 and CDR2 sequences are ENHRY and SYGVKD. The chain's CDR3 is CAISPREAGANVLTF. The CDR3 DNA follows: TGTGCCATCAGTCCAAGGGAGGCTGGGGCCAACGTCCTGACTTTC.

The rearrangement links TRBV4-1 to TRBJ2-1, with a tentative D call TRBD2 (6 bases). The length of the CDR3 is 16 residues. With 3 bases removed from V and 8 bases from J, the gap between germline ends came to 20 bases. Germline CDR1 and CDR2: MGHRA and YSYEKL. As DNA, the CDR3 is TGCGCCAGCAGCCATCTACGGGACTCCCGAAGGGATGAGCAGTTCTTC. It encodes CASSHLRDSRRDEQFF.

This clone was seen a handful of times. This rearrangement joins TRBV30 to TRBJ1-5; unclear D gene. Per the germline V gene, CDR1 is GTSNPN and CDR2 is SVGIG (reference sequence). This CDR3 is 14 amino acids long. With 4 bases removed from V and 3 bases from J, the gap between germline ends came to 13 bases. The CDR3 protein is CAWTSGRHNQPQHF. The CDR3 nucleotides read TGTGCCTGGACCTCTGGCAGGCACAATCAGCCCCAGCATTTT.

This clone was seen a few times. This rearrangement joins TRBV29-1 to TRBJ1-3, with D perhaps matching TRBD1 (5 bases). CDR3 size: 14 residues. The germline gives CDR1 SQVTM, CDR2 ANQGSEA. The V end was cut by 4 bases, the J end by 0 bases, with 10 bases between. This CDR3 is CSVVPGVSGNTIYF. DNA of the CDR3: TGCAGCGTTGTGCCGGGGGTCTCTGGAAACACCATATATTTT.

The chain joins TRBV29-1 to TRBJ2-5; 7 bases map to TRBD2. The J call could be wrong; TRBJ2-7 is a better fit for the DNA end. The CDR3 runs to 14 residues. Germline loops: CDR1 SQVTM, CDR2 ANQGSEA. The CDR3 here is CSATGGSPFYEQYF. Here the CDR3 DNA reads TGCAGCGCCACTGGCGGGAGCCCATTCTACGAGCAGTACTTC.

This clone was recorded a few times. This chain joins TRBV14 and TRBJ1-1; D remains ambiguous. The germline V and J ends were trimmed by 4 bases and 3 bases, with 12 bases remaining between them. The CDR3 totals 14 residues. CDR1 and CDR2 (germline): SGHDN, FVKESK. CDR3 in amino acids: CASSPKAWDTEAFF. DNA for the CDR3: TGTGCCAGCAGCCCTAAAGCGTGGGACACTGAAGCTTTCTTT.

This clone was picked up a small number of times. The chain joins TRBV5-1 to TRBJ2-7; D ambiguous. The CDR3 has 14 amino acids. Germline assignment: CDR1 SGHRS and CDR2 YFSETQ. Between the trimmed V and J ends, which lost 0 bases and 0 bases, there was a span of 7 bases. Here the CDR3 reads CASSLERHSYEQYF. CDR3 nucleotide sequence: TGCGCCAGCAGCTTGGAGAGGCACTCCTACGAGCAGTACTTC.

The chain combines TRBV7-8 with TRBJ2-1; D perhaps matches TRBD2 (5 bases). V lost 2 bases and J 8 bases, leaving 7 bases between the germline ends. Germline CDR1 reads SGHVS; CDR2 reads FQNEAQ. The CDR3 runs to 12 residues. In nucleotides, the CDR3 is TGTGCCAGCAGCTTATCCGGGGATGAGCAGTTCTTC. This gives the protein CASSLSGDEQFF.

V and J are TRBV5-1 and TRBJ2-1, with 8 bases matching TRBD1. The CDR3 totals 14 residues. Trimming at V came to 3 bases and at J to 9 bases, leaving 8 bases not matched to a gene. Germline V lookup: CDR1 SGHRS, CDR2 YFSETQ. The CDR3 spells CASSSGQGVGEQFF. The CDR3 nucleotides read TGCGCCAGCAGCTCCGGACAGGGAGTGGGTGAGCAGTTCTTC.

The rearrangement uses TRBV5-4 and TRBJ2-1; D might be TRBD2 (5 bases). The V and J ends lost 7 bases and 9 bases respectively, with 35 bases between them. This CDR3 comprises 19 residues. Germline CDR1 is SGHNT and CDR2 is YYREEE (reference sequence). The CDR3 sequence: CASPVRERPKVGEDGEQFF. The CDR3 DNA reads as TGTGCCAGCCCCGTAAGGGAGAGGCCCAAAGTGGGAGAGGACGGTGAGCAGTTCTTC.

This clone was detected only a few times. The CDR3 nucleotides are TGTGCCAGCAGCCAAGAATTTACACAGGGGATTTATGAGCAGTTCTTC. It encodes CASSQEFTQGIYEQFF. The V call is TRBV4-2, the J call TRBJ2-1, with TRBD1 matching over 7 bases. The germline gives CDR1 LGHNA, CDR2 YNFKEQ. Losses at the gene ends were 0 bases for V and 8 bases for J; bases not matched to a gene: 10. The CDR3 is made up of 16 amino acids.

The chain combines TRBV29-1 with TRBJ1-1, with D hard to call. The germline V gene has CDR1 SQVTM and CDR2 ANQGSEA. The CDR3 covers 9 residues. The V gene lost 7 bases and the J gene lost 8 bases, with 8 bases spanning the gap. CDR3 amino acids: CSDDWEAFF. DNA of the CDR3: TGCAGCGACGACTGGGAAGCTTTCTTT.

The rearrangement uses TRBV6-5 and TRBJ2-7; 11 bases agree with TRBD2. Per germline, CDR1 MNHEY and CDR2 SVGAGI. V lost 6 bases, J lost 3 bases, and 7 bases stayed unmatched. This CDR3 spans 15 amino acids. The chain's CDR3 is CASSRATSGNYEQYF. In nucleotides, the CDR3 is TGTGCCAGCAGCCGCGCGACTAGCGGGAACTACGAGCAGTACTTC.

V usage is TRBV18 and J usage is TRBJ2-5; D is perhaps TRBD1 (5 bases). V lost 5 bases to trimming and J lost 4 bases, with 5 bases between them. The CDR3 spans 11 residues. Germline CDR1 and CDR2: KGHSH and LQKENI. The CDR3 is CASSGAETQYF. CDR3 in DNA: TGTGCCAGCTCAGGGGCAGAGACCCAGTACTTC. The entire variable domain, with the rest obtained from reference TRBV18 and TRBJ2-5, is as follows: NAGVMQNPRHLVRRRGQEARLRCSPMKGHSHVYWYRQLPEEGLKFMVYLQKENIIDESGMPKERFSAEFPKEGPSILRIQQVVRGDSAAYFCASSGAETQYFGPGTRLLVL.

This chain links TRBV7-2 with TRBJ2-7; possible D gene TRBD1, 5 bases. V was trimmed by 6 bases and J by 2 bases, leaving 11 bases between them. The CDR3 contains 13 residues. Germline V gene lookup returns CDR1 SGHTA and CDR2 FQGNSA. CDR3: CASRTDSPYEQYF. DNA for the CDR3: TGTGCCAGCAGAACAGACAGCCCCTACGAGCAGTACTTC.

This chain uses TRBV18 with TRBJ2-7; no clear D gene. The V end was cut by 6 bases, the J end by 6 bases, with 9 bases between. The CDR3 is 11 amino acids. The V gene's germline CDR1 is KGHSH and CDR2 LQKENI. CDR3 sequence: CASSLRSEQYF. As DNA, the CDR3 is TGTGCCAGCTCCCTCAGGTCCGAGCAGTACTTC. Full variable domain (rest looked up from reference TRBV18 and TRBJ2-7): NAGVMQNPRHLVRRRGQEARLRCSPMKGHSHVYWYRQLPEEGLKFMVYLQKENIIDESGMPKERFSAEFPKEGPSILRIQQVVRGDSAAYFCASSLRSEQYFGPGTRLTVT.

This clone was observed a single time. The chain has TRBV7-6 and TRBJ1-3; D might be TRBD1 (5 bases). This CDR3 has 15 amino acids. Germline CDR1 is SGHVS and CDR2 is FNYEAQ. Trimming pared 4 bases from V and 5 bases from J, leaving 15 bases between. CDR3 sequence (DNA): TGTGCCAGCAGCTCCTTCGGGGGGAACCGAAACACCATATATTTT. It translates to CASSSFGGNRNTIYF.

This clone has just a few counts. The J gene is TRBJ2-7, the V gene TRBV28, with a possible D match to TRBD2 (5 bases). Trimming took 3 bases from V and 6 from J, leaving 12 bases between them. CDR3 length: 13 amino acids. Per the germline V gene, CDR1 is MDHEN and CDR2 is SYDVKM. The CDR3 loop reads CASSLEVMSEQYF. The CDR3 DNA follows: TGTGCCAGCAGTTTGGAGGTCATGAGCGAGCAGTACTTC.

The rearrangement links TRBV9 to TRBJ1-2; D is unclear. The V and J ends lost 1 base and 4 bases respectively, with 20 bases between them. Germline loops: CDR1 SGDLS, CDR2 YYNGEE. The CDR3 contains 17 residues. DNA for the CDR3: TGTGCCAGCAGCGTACGGCCCTCAGGTGATGGTAGCTATGGCTACACCTTC. Its translation is CASSVRPSGDGSYGYTF.

V gene TRBV29-1 combines with J gene TRBJ2-7, with D possibly being TRBD1 (6 bases). The CDR3 runs 13 residues. In germline, CDR1 is SQVTM, CDR2 ANQGSEA. Trimming cost V 7 bases and J 7 bases, with 20 bases left between them. CDR3 loop: CSAKQGGVGEQYF. CDR3 coding DNA: TGCAGCGCCAAACAGGGTGGGGTGGGGGAGCAGTACTTC.

Comments on this clone: One end of the junction does not line up with germline, which may come from a read error. This rearrangement joins TRBV6-5 to TRBJ2-5; D remains ambiguous. The CDR3 has 13 amino acids. Germline V CDR1 and CDR2: MNHEY, SVGAGI. The CDR3 DNA sequence: TGTGCCAGCAGCCCCGACATCCAACAGACCCAGTACTTC. Amino acid sequence: CASSPDIQQTQYF.

This chain uses TRBV5-1 with TRBJ2-3; TRBD1 matches at 10 bases. Trimming removed 4 bases from V and 3 bases from J; junction bases left unmatched: 2. This CDR3 comprises 14 residues. Per the germline V gene, CDR1 is SGHRS and CDR2 is YFSETQ. In DNA form, the CDR3 reads TGCGCCAGCAGCAAGGGACAGGGGACAGATACGCAGTATTTT. It codes for CASSKGQGTDTQYF.

This clone has more than one count but fewer than ten. The rearrangement links TRBV4-1 to TRBJ1-1; D is undetermined. The CDR3 is made up of 14 amino acids. CDR1 MGHRA and CDR2 YSYEKL come from the germline V gene. Trimming shortened V by 0 bases and J by 5 bases, and 10 bases separated the two germline ends. CDR3 DNA: TGCGCCAGCAGCCAAGATGTGGGGAGTACTGAAGCTTTCTTT. Translation: CASSQDVGSTEAFF.

The table lists this clone with a few counts. V and J are TRBV29-1 and TRBJ2-7; TRBD2 might be the D (6 bases). V dropped 4 bases and J dropped 7 bases, with 17 bases sitting between them. The germline CDR1 and CDR2 sequences are SQVTM and ANQGSEA. The CDR3 runs to 13 residues. In DNA, the CDR3 is TGCAGCGTTGTTGGGACCAATGGGGGGGAGCAGTACTTC. This gives the protein CSVVGTNGGEQYF.

This clone has just a few counts. J is TRBJ2-7 and V is TRBV13, with 10 bases identical to TRBD2. Losses at the gene ends were 0 bases for V and 9 bases for J; bases not matched to a gene: 14. Germline CDR1 PRHDT, CDR2 FYEKMQ (reference sequence). This CDR3 has 17 residues. This CDR3 reads CASSLGGGLAGVNGQYF. DNA for the CDR3: TGTGCCAGCAGCTTAGGAGGAGGGCTAGCGGGAGTTAATGGGCAGTACTTC.

The chain joins TRBV5-4 to TRBJ2-1; 8 bases fit TRBD2. Trimming removed 0 bases from V and 3 bases from J; junction bases left unmatched: 5. Germline V CDR1 and CDR2: SGHNT, YYREEE (reference sequence). The CDR3 consists of 16 residues. DNA of the CDR3: TGTGCCAGCAGCTTGGCAGGGCGGGGGGTCTACAATGAGCAGTTCTTC. Its translation is CASSLAGRGVYNEQFF.

This clone was detected a few times. This sequence joins TRBV9 and TRBJ2-1; 8 bases are a match to TRBD2. CDR3 length: 16 residues. With 4 bases clipped from V and 3 bases from J, the junction kept 9 bases outside the gene matches. Looked up from germline, CDR1 is SGDLS and CDR2 is YYNGEE. The CDR3 coding sequence is TGTGCCAGCAGCCAACCTATCGGGAGGGGCTACAATGAGCAGTTCTTC. Translating it yields CASSQPIGRGYNEQFF.

J is TRBJ1-1 and V is TRBV25-1; D is unclear. The V end lost 5 bases, the J end lost 2 bases, and 15 bases lay between the germline ends. CDR1 and CDR2 from the germline V gene are MGHDK and SYGVNS. This CDR3 has 15 residues. The CDR3 region has the DNA TGTGCCAGCAGTCTAGCGGGTTGGGGTAACACTGAAGCTTTCTTT. Its protein is CASSLAGWGNTEAFF.

The chain carries TRBV18 and TRBJ2-1, with D possibly matching TRBD2 (5 bases). Germline V gene data show CDR1 as KGHSH and CDR2 as LQKENI. The length of the CDR3 is 14 residues. Trimming removed 3 bases from V and 8 bases from J, with 14 bases in between. As DNA, the CDR3 is TGTGCCAGCTCACCTACTAGTTGGGCACATGAGCAGTTCTTC. Residues: CASSPTSWAHEQFF.

The chain is built from TRBV11-1 and TRBJ2-7, with TRBD1 as a possible D gene (6 bases). There are 12 residues in the CDR3. The V and J ends lost 2 bases and 6 bases respectively, with 8 bases between them. From germline, CDR1 is SGHAT and CDR2 FQDESV (reference sequence). Written as DNA, the CDR3 is TGTGCCAGCAGCTTATGGGGGCGCGAGCAGTACTTC. Its translation is CASSLWGREQYF.